These 7 T cell receptor beta chains share one sample of origin, sequenced in a study of blood T cell repertoires in COVID-19. Assay: immunoSEQ multiplex PCR; the TCRdb copy retains only in-frame clones and omits some. The sample yields about 210,000 clones, about 85% seen once. The sample taken for sequencing was peripheral blood. The source is a woman of 80 years or more with acute or convalescent COVID-19.

The chain couples TRBV24-1 to TRBJ1-4, with TRBD1 matching 10 bases. This CDR3 region has 18 residues. Trimming at V came to 4 bases and at J to 1 base, leaving 8 bases not matched to a gene. Looked up from germline, CDR1 is KGHDR and CDR2 is SFDVKD. CDR3: CATSEDRGRDVTNEKLFF. CDR3 bases: TGTGCCACCAGTGAAGACAGGGGGCGAGATGTAACTAATGAAAAACTGTTTTTT.

The rearrangement links TRBV28 to TRBJ2-3; perhaps TRBD2 as D (7 bases). The CDR3 is 14 residues long. Trimming shortened V by 8 bases and J by 1 base, and 13 bases separated the two germline ends. The germline CDR1 and CDR2 sequences are MDHEN and SYDVKM. The CDR3 nucleotides read TGTGCCAGCTTATTGCGGGGGCGCACAGATACGCAGTATTTT. This encodes CASLLRGRTDTQYF. Supplemented by reference TRBV28 and TRBJ2-3, the full variable domain reads DVKVTQSSRYLVKRTGEKVFLECVQDMDHENMFWYRQDPGLGLRLIYFSYDVKMKEKGDIPEGYSVSREKKERFSLILESASTNQTSMYLCASLLRGRTDTQYFGPGTRLTVL.

V usage is TRBV30 and J usage is TRBJ2-2, with TRBD2 matching over 14 bases. Trimming cost V 0 bases and J 7 bases; bases outside gene matches: 4. CDR1 and CDR2 (germline): GTSNPN, SVGIG (reference sequence). The CDR3 consists of 16 residues. CDR3: CAWSVGTSGSGGELFF. CDR3 DNA sequence: TGTGCCTGGAGTGTAGGGACTAGCGGGAGTGGCGGGGAGCTGTTTTTT.

The chain couples TRBV7-9 to TRBJ2-5, with 8 bases that match TRBD1. The junction had 9 bases not matched to a gene; V was cut back by 2 bases and J by 4 bases. This CDR3 has 16 amino acids. Germline CDR1 reads SEHNR; CDR2 reads FQNEAQ (reference sequence). CDR3 nucleotides: TGTGCCAGCAGCTTAACAGGGGGGCGCAGACGAGAGACCCAGTACTTC. Translation gives CASSLTGGRRRETQYF.

CDR3 sequence: CASFWTAMNTEAFF. CDR3 nucleotides: TGTGCCAGCTTTTGGACAGCTATGAACACTGAAGCTTTCTTT. The chain recombines TRBV18 with TRBJ1-1, with D perhaps matching TRBD1 (6 bases). Trimming removed 7 bases from V and 0 bases from J, with 12 bases in between. This CDR3 spans 14 amino acids. The V gene's germline CDR1 is KGHSH and CDR2 LQKENI.

The chain is built from TRBV5-4 and TRBJ2-7; a weak D match, TRBD1 (5 bases). Germline CDR1 SGHNT, CDR2 YYREEE (reference sequence). The CDR3 runs to 13 residues. Deletions cut 4 bases from V and 3 bases from J, with 11 bases between. The CDR3: CASSRGQFYEQYF. In DNA, the CDR3 is TGTGCCAGCAGCCGCGGACAATTCTACGAGCAGTACTTC.

V is TRBV2 and J is TRBJ1-1; 9 bases are shared with TRBD1. This CDR3 contains 13 residues. The germline V gene has CDR1 SNHLY and CDR2 FYNNEI. V lost 7 bases and J lost 5; bases outside the gene matches: 5. In nucleotides, the CDR3 is TGTGCCAGCATTTACAGGGGGCTTACTGAAGCTTTCTTT. This codes for CASIYRGLTEAFF.